A selection of T cell receptor beta chains follows, all from one sample in a study of T-cell memory formation after mild COVID-19. TCRdb analysed the 5' RACE reads with MiXCR anew, one entry per CDR3 protein. The sample yields around 530,000 distinct CDR3 sequences, about a fifth seen once. Input material: PBMCs or a T cell subset sorted from them (not recorded which). These receptors were taken from an adult woman who had mild COVID-19 (a few samples of this study predate the infection). Cell type and time point are not known. The CDR3 runs from the conserved cysteine through the conserved F or W. D genes are given only for firm matches. The size entry is marked missing in some rows and otherwise reads once, few, many or a size class.

v_call: TRBV11-2
d_call: TRBD2
cdr3_length: 17
clone_size: NA
j_call: TRBJ2-2
cdr3_nt: TGTGCCAGCGTCTGGGGACTAGCGGGAGGAGGAACCGGGGAGCTGTTTTTT
cdr3_aa: CASVWGLAGGGTGELFF

v_call: TRBV20-1
d_call: NA
cdr3_length: 15
clone_size: NA
j_call: TRBJ1-5
cdr3_nt: TGCAGTGCTAGAGATCGGACCGCTCACAATCAGCCCCAGCATTTT
cdr3_aa: CSARDRTAHNQPQHF

v_call: TRBV7-3
d_call: NA
cdr3_length: 13
clone_size: NA
j_call: TRBJ1-4
cdr3_nt: TGTGCCAGCAGCTTAGGGCGTAATGAAAAACTGTTTTTT
cdr3_aa: CASSLGRNEKLFF

v_call: TRBV11-2
d_call: TRBD2
cdr3_length: 15
clone_size: NA
j_call: TRBJ2-1
cdr3_nt: TGTGCCAGCAGCTTGTTGGGGGAGGGCCCGGATGAGCAGTTCTTC
cdr3_aa: CASSLLGEGPDEQFF

v_call: TRBV6-5
d_call: NA
cdr3_length: 14
clone_size: NA
j_call: TRBJ1-1
cdr3_nt: TGTGCCAGCAGCCGAACCCTAAGGGACACTGAAGCTTTCTTT
cdr3_aa: CASSRTLRDTEAFF

v_call: TRBV12-3/TRBV12-4
d_call: NA
cdr3_length: 14
clone_size: NA
j_call: TRBJ1-5
cdr3_nt: TGTGCCAGCGGAAGGTCGTATAGCAATCAGCCCCAGCATTTT
cdr3_aa: CASGRSYSNQPQHF

v_call: TRBV2
d_call: NA
cdr3_length: 13
clone_size: NA
j_call: TRBJ2-5
cdr3_nt: TGTGCCAGCGGGGGGGACAGCAGAGAGACCCAGTACTTC
cdr3_aa: CASGGDSRETQYF

v_call: TRBV29-1
d_call: NA
cdr3_length: 14
clone_size: few
j_call: TRBJ2-1
cdr3_nt: TGCAGCGTTTACACTAGGAGCTCCTACAATGAGCAGTTCTTC
cdr3_aa: CSVYTRSSYNEQFF

v_call: TRBV7-8
d_call: TRBD2
cdr3_length: 24
clone_size: many
j_call: TRBJ2-1
cdr3_nt: TGTGCCAGCAGCTTAGGTGTGCATACACGATATGTTGTTAGCGGGGGGCCCTCCTACAATGAGCAGTTCTTC
cdr3_aa: CASSLGVHTRYVVSGGPSYNEQFF

v_call: TRBV10-3
d_call: NA
cdr3_length: 12
clone_size: NA
j_call: TRBJ2-1
cdr3_nt: TGTGCCATCAGTGGCACCGGAGGTGAGCAGTTCTTC
cdr3_aa: CAISGTGGEQFF

v_call: TRBV29-1
d_call: TRBD2
cdr3_length: 14
clone_size: few
j_call: TRBJ2-5
cdr3_nt: TGCAGCGCCGGACTAGGCCGAGGGAAAGAGACCCAGTACTTC
cdr3_aa: CSAGLGRGKETQYF

v_call: TRBV7-6
d_call: NA
cdr3_length: 13
clone_size: NA
j_call: TRBJ2-7
cdr3_nt: TGTGCCAGCAGCGCTCTCACCAGCCACGAGCAGTACTTC
cdr3_aa: CASSALTSHEQYF

v_call: TRBV28
d_call: NA
cdr3_length: 15
clone_size: few
j_call: TRBJ2-5
cdr3_nt: TGTGCCAGCAGTGGCCTCCGAGGGGGAGTAGAGACCCAGTACTTC
cdr3_aa: CASSGLRGGVETQYF

v_call: TRBV7-6
d_call: TRBD1
cdr3_length: 16
clone_size: NA
j_call: TRBJ1-1
cdr3_nt: TGTGCCAGCAGCCCCGGGACAGGGGCCTTGAACACTGAAGCTTTCTTT
cdr3_aa: CASSPGTGALNTEAFF

v_call: TRBV29-1
d_call: NA
cdr3_length: 15
clone_size: NA
j_call: TRBJ2-2
cdr3_nt: TGCAGCGTTGAAGATTGGGAGAGTCGCACCGGGGAGCTGTTTTTT
cdr3_aa: CSVEDWESRTGELFF

v_call: TRBV24-1
d_call: TRBD1
cdr3_length: 12
clone_size: NA
j_call: TRBJ2-7
cdr3_nt: TGTGCCACCAGGGACAGGGGCGGCGAGCAGTACTTC
cdr3_aa: CATRDRGGEQYF

v_call: TRBV2
d_call: TRBD1
cdr3_length: 13
clone_size: NA
j_call: TRBJ2-7
cdr3_nt: TGTGCCAGCGGGGGGACAGGAGCCTACGAGCAGTACTTC
cdr3_aa: CASGGTGAYEQYF

v_call: TRBV9
d_call: TRBD1
cdr3_length: 14
clone_size: once
j_call: TRBJ1-1
cdr3_nt: TGTGCCAGCAGCGTAGGGGGACAGGCGACTGAAGCTTTCTTT
cdr3_aa: CASSVGGQATEAFF

v_call: TRBV7-8
d_call: NA
cdr3_length: 15
clone_size: NA
j_call: TRBJ1-1
cdr3_nt: TGTGCCAGCAGCTTACCGTTTGCTGGGAACACTGAAGCTTTCTTT
cdr3_aa: CASSLPFAGNTEAFF

v_call: TRBV7-3
d_call: NA
cdr3_length: 12
clone_size: NA
j_call: TRBJ2-2
cdr3_nt: TGTGCCAGCGCTCCGGCCGCGGGGGAGCTGTTTTTT
cdr3_aa: CASAPAAGELFF

v_call: TRBV5-1
d_call: TRBD1
cdr3_length: 15
clone_size: few
j_call: TRBJ2-2
cdr3_nt: TGCGCCAGCAGCTACCGGACAGGGAACACCGGGGAGCTGTTTTTT
cdr3_aa: CASSYRTGNTGELFF

v_call: TRBV6-2/TRBV6-3
d_call: TRBD2
cdr3_length: 15
clone_size: NA
j_call: TRBJ2-5
cdr3_nt: TGTGCCAGCAGTTACGGGGCGGGAGTTGGAGAGACCCAGTACTTC
cdr3_aa: CASSYGAGVGETQYF

v_call: TRBV6-5
d_call: NA
cdr3_length: 14
clone_size: NA
j_call: TRBJ1-4
cdr3_nt: TGTGCCAGTCGTACCTGGGGGGCGGAAGAAAAACTGTTTTTT
cdr3_aa: CASRTWGAEEKLFF

v_call: TRBV24-1
d_call: TRBD2
cdr3_length: 17
clone_size: many
j_call: TRBJ2-2
cdr3_nt: TGTGCCACCAGTGACCAACCGGGACTAGCGGGGACCGGGGAGCTGTTTTTT
cdr3_aa: CATSDQPGLAGTGELFF

v_call: TRBV12-3/TRBV12-4
d_call: NA
cdr3_length: 16
clone_size: NA
j_call: TRBJ1-1
cdr3_nt: TGTGCCAGCAGTTTCTGGGTAACAGGGCGATCCACTGAAGCTTTCTTT
cdr3_aa: CASSFWVTGRSTEAFF

v_call: TRBV5-1
d_call: TRBD1
cdr3_length: 16
clone_size: NA
j_call: TRBJ1-2
cdr3_nt: TGCGCCAGCAGCTTGGTGGGACAGAAGGTCTCCTATGGCTACACCTTC
cdr3_aa: CASSLVGQKVSYGYTF

v_call: TRBV29-1
d_call: TRBD1
cdr3_length: 12
clone_size: NA
j_call: TRBJ1-3
cdr3_nt: TGCAGCGTTGAAGAAGGGACAGACACCATATATTTT
cdr3_aa: CSVEEGTDTIYF

v_call: TRBV20-1
d_call: NA
cdr3_length: 11
clone_size: NA
j_call: TRBJ2-5
cdr3_nt: TGCAGCGTTAATATCGTCGAGACCCAGTACTTC
cdr3_aa: CSVNIVETQYF

v_call: TRBV18
d_call: TRBD1
cdr3_length: 14
clone_size: NA
j_call: TRBJ1-1
cdr3_nt: TGTGCCAGCTCGGAGGGACAGGGTAACACTGAAGCTTTCTTT
cdr3_aa: CASSEGQGNTEAFF

v_call: TRBV5-1
d_call: TRBD2
cdr3_length: 16
clone_size: few
j_call: TRBJ2-5
cdr3_nt: TGCGCCAGCAGCTCAGGGACTAGCGGGGCGAGAGAGACCCAGTACTTC
cdr3_aa: CASSSGTSGARETQYF

v_call: TRBV7-9
d_call: TRBD1
cdr3_length: 15
clone_size: NA
j_call: TRBJ2-1
cdr3_nt: TGTGCCAGCAGAGTGGGACAGAACTCCTACAATGAGCAGTTCTTC
cdr3_aa: CASRVGQNSYNEQFF

v_call: TRBV2
d_call: TRBD1
cdr3_length: 15
clone_size: few
j_call: TRBJ2-2
cdr3_nt: TGTGCCAGCAGTGGGTCCGCAGGGGGCACCGGGGAGCTGTTTTTT
cdr3_aa: CASSGSAGGTGELFF

v_call: TRBV7-9
d_call: NA
cdr3_length: 15
clone_size: NA
j_call: TRBJ2-2
cdr3_nt: TGTGCCAGCAGCCGGGGGAGCGCGAACACCGGGGAGCTGTTTTTT
cdr3_aa: CASSRGSANTGELFF

v_call: TRBV4-2
d_call: NA
cdr3_length: 15
clone_size: few
j_call: TRBJ2-7
cdr3_nt: TGTGCCAGCAGCCAAGATCTAACAGGCCTCTACGAGCAGTACTTC
cdr3_aa: CASSQDLTGLYEQYF

v_call: TRBV10-3
d_call: TRBD1
cdr3_length: 14
clone_size: NA
j_call: TRBJ2-1
cdr3_nt: TGTGCCATCAGGGGGGACAGGGGGCGAGGTGAGCAGTTCTTC
cdr3_aa: CAIRGDRGRGEQFF

v_call: TRBV29-1
d_call: TRBD1
cdr3_length: 13
clone_size: NA
j_call: TRBJ2-2
cdr3_nt: TGCAGCGCGGGACAGGGGGCAATCGGGGAGCTGTTTTTT
cdr3_aa: CSAGQGAIGELFF

v_call: TRBV30
d_call: NA
cdr3_length: 14
clone_size: NA
j_call: TRBJ2-1
cdr3_nt: TGTGCCTGGAGTGTACCCCATTCTTCCAATGAGCAGTTCTTC
cdr3_aa: CAWSVPHSSNEQFF

v_call: TRBV7-9
d_call: NA
cdr3_length: 12
clone_size: few
j_call: TRBJ1-1
cdr3_nt: TGTGCCAGCAGCCCCGAAGGAGCTGAAGCTTTCTTT
cdr3_aa: CASSPEGAEAFF

v_call: TRBV4-1
d_call: TRBD1
cdr3_length: 17
clone_size: many
j_call: TRBJ1-2
cdr3_nt: TGCGCCAGCAGCCAAGGATACAGGGGCAGGAATAACTATGGCTACACCTTC
cdr3_aa: CASSQGYRGRNNYGYTF

v_call: TRBV7-2
d_call: TRBD2
cdr3_length: 17
clone_size: few
j_call: TRBJ2-4
cdr3_nt: TGTGCCAGCAGCCACGAAGGACTAGCGGATCTCAAAAACATTCAGTACTTC
cdr3_aa: CASSHEGLADLKNIQYF

v_call: TRBV5-6
d_call: NA
cdr3_length: 12
clone_size: many
j_call: TRBJ2-1
cdr3_nt: TGTGCCAGCAGCCTGAGCAGAGGTGAGCAGTTCTTC
cdr3_aa: CASSLSRGEQFF

v_call: TRBV4-2
d_call: NA
cdr3_length: 16
clone_size: few
j_call: TRBJ2-7
cdr3_nt: TGTGCCAGCAGCCAAGATTTAGGGATCAGCTCCTACGAGCAGTACTTC
cdr3_aa: CASSQDLGISSYEQYF

v_call: TRBV12-3/TRBV12-4
d_call: NA
cdr3_length: 14
clone_size: NA
j_call: TRBJ2-1
cdr3_nt: TGTGCCAGCAGACTTGGGGGGAGGTACAATGAGCAGTTCTTC
cdr3_aa: CASRLGGRYNEQFF

v_call: TRBV24-1
d_call: NA
cdr3_length: 13
clone_size: NA
j_call: TRBJ2-3
cdr3_nt: TGTGCCGCCTCCCACGGGGGCACAGATACGCAGTATTTT
cdr3_aa: CAASHGGTDTQYF

v_call: TRBV18
d_call: NA
cdr3_length: 14
clone_size: few
j_call: TRBJ1-4
cdr3_nt: TGTGCCAGCTCACCTAGGCCCTCGAATGAAAAACTGTTTTTT
cdr3_aa: CASSPRPSNEKLFF

v_call: TRBV20-1
d_call: TRBD2
cdr3_length: 14
clone_size: NA
j_call: TRBJ2-1
cdr3_nt: TGCAGTGCAATAGCGGGGGGGCCGCACAATGAGCAGTTCTTC
cdr3_aa: CSAIAGGPHNEQFF

v_call: TRBV7-2
d_call: NA
cdr3_length: 15
clone_size: many
j_call: TRBJ1-2
cdr3_nt: TGTGCCAGCAGCCCTCGGGTCCAAGACCTCTATGGCTACACCTTC
cdr3_aa: CASSPRVQDLYGYTF

v_call: TRBV20-1
d_call: NA
cdr3_length: 15
clone_size: NA
j_call: TRBJ2-2
cdr3_nt: TGCAGTGCTCGACCGGAAGGGCGAATTACCGGGGAGCTGTTTTTT
cdr3_aa: CSARPEGRITGELFF

v_call: TRBV7-7
d_call: TRBD1
cdr3_length: 16
clone_size: NA
j_call: TRBJ2-5
cdr3_nt: TGTGCTAGCAGCTTAGATTCCGACAGGGCCGAAGAGACCCAGTACTTC
cdr3_aa: CASSLDSDRAEETQYF

v_call: TRBV5-6
d_call: TRBD1
cdr3_length: 17
clone_size: NA
j_call: TRBJ1-3
cdr3_nt: TGTGCCAGCAGTTCCACAACAGGGGCCCTCTCTGGAAACACCATATATTTT
cdr3_aa: CASSSTTGALSGNTIYF

v_call: TRBV15
d_call: TRBD2
cdr3_length: 19
clone_size: NA
j_call: TRBJ2-3
cdr3_nt: TGTGCCACCAGCAGAGATGGGGGTACTAGCGGGAGGAGCACAGATACGCAGTATTTT
cdr3_aa: CATSRDGGTSGRSTDTQYF

v_call: TRBV12-3/TRBV12-4
d_call: NA
cdr3_length: 12
clone_size: NA
j_call: TRBJ2-2
cdr3_nt: TGTGCCAGCACCAGGGGTACCGGGGAGCTGTTTTTT
cdr3_aa: CASTRGTGELFF

v_call: TRBV24-1
d_call: NA
cdr3_length: 15
clone_size: NA
j_call: TRBJ2-3
cdr3_nt: TGTGCCACCAGTGAACCCTCAACCAGGGGAGATACGCAGTATTTT
cdr3_aa: CATSEPSTRGDTQYF